The rows below give T cell receptor beta chains drawn from one sample of a study of T-cell memory formation after mild COVID-19. TCRdb re-derived calls from the 5' RACE reads in MiXCR, one entry per CDR3 protein. This table holds roughly 150,000 distinct CDR3 sequences, around 13% found once. The sequenced sample consisted of PBMCs or a T cell subset sorted from them (not recorded which). These receptor sequences come from a man aged 18 to 30 who had mild COVID-19 (a few samples of this study predate the infection). Cell type and time point are not known. The conserved cysteine and the conserved F or W are not part of the CDR3 here. Fields, in order: V gene, J gene, D gene, CDR3 protein. The D gene is left open where the match is weak.

TRBV18	TRBJ1-1	TRBD1	ASSPLGQGPTEAF
TRBV19	TRBJ2-1	TRBD2	ASRKSGGPFNEQF
TRBV20-1	TRBJ1-4	NA	SARAQPTNEKLF
TRBV27	TRBJ2-4	TRBD1	ASSSDRRLAKNIQY
TRBV20-1	TRBJ2-7	TRBD1	SIGTGQLAEQY
TRBV5-1	TRBJ1-4	NA	ASSRGLAGEKLF
TRBV5-5	TRBJ1-5	NA	ASSLWGQPQH
TRBV27	TRBJ1-1	TRBD1	ASSFSTGTYTEAF
TRBV29-1	TRBJ2-5	NA	SAGRGLAETQY
TRBV7-9	TRBJ2-3	TRBD1	ASSISGTGADTQY
TRBV7-9	TRBJ2-1	TRBD1	ASSIRPTGINEQF
TRBV5-6	TRBJ1-5	TRBD1	ASSSYRGVQPQH
TRBV4-2	TRBJ2-7	TRBD1	ASSRDRDPSYEQY
TRBV11-2	TRBJ2-3	NA	ASSLGADTQY
TRBV2	TRBJ2-2	NA	ASRFSTGLLNTGELF
TRBV28	TRBJ1-6	TRBD1	ATLRTGSPIH
TRBV7-2	TRBJ1-2	NA	ASSPGLGLYGYT
TRBV20-1	TRBJ2-1	NA	SAVNNEQF
TRBV7-2	TRBJ1-1	NA	ASSPQGRRTEAF
TRBV5-4	TRBJ1-2	NA	ASSFGQGSST
TRBV20-1	TRBJ1-1	NA	SAWRGGRTEVF
TRBV7-9	TRBJ1-6	NA	ASSQQGPHNSPLH
TRBV7-9	TRBJ2-1	TRBD1	ASREPGTGNNEQF
TRBV10-3	TRBJ1-5	TRBD1	AIRATGMDQPQH
TRBV11-2	TRBJ2-5	NA	ASSLVRAVRETQY
TRBV9	TRBJ2-7	NA	ASSVEGGGYEQY
TRBV18	TRBJ2-1	NA	ASSPPGAGQQF
TRBV7-6	TRBJ2-4	TRBD2	ASSLGSGGIQY
TRBV5-1	TRBJ2-5	NA	ASSLARSGPQETQY
TRBV5-1	TRBJ1-4	NA	ASSAGLGEEKLF
TRBV7-6	TRBJ2-2	NA	ASRTITNTGELF
TRBV15	TRBJ1-5	NA	ATNTGTSQPQH
TRBV7-9	TRBJ2-2	NA	ASSTGPANTGELF
TRBV24-1	TRBJ2-1	TRBD1	ATSDTRIRDRDTYNEQF
TRBV5-4	TRBJ2-2	NA	ASSNPPGGNTGELF
TRBV3-1	TRBJ1-2	NA	ASRNRDVNYGYT
TRBV2	TRBJ2-7	NA	ASSAQGEQY
TRBV15	TRBJ2-5	NA	ATSRVRDGETQY
TRBV7-6	TRBJ1-6	NA	ASSLRRGGNSPLH
TRBV6-2/TRBV6-3	TRBJ1-6	NA	ASSILHADSPLH
TRBV12-3/TRBV12-4	TRBJ2-2	TRBD2	ASSLRPRLATLLPNTGELF
TRBV7-2	TRBJ1-6	TRBD1	ASRPNTGVPPLH
TRBV28	TRBJ2-5	TRBD2	ASQTSGGIETQY
TRBV7-9	TRBJ2-3	NA	ASSYVGDTQY
TRBV20-1	TRBJ1-5	NA	SAGQSFNQPQH
TRBV27	TRBJ1-4	NA	ASGTGPNEKLF
TRBV9	TRBJ1-3	NA	ASSGQGSSGNTIY
TRBV20-1	TRBJ1-5	NA	SAYPGGSFGQPQH
TRBV5-4	TRBJ2-3	TRBD2	ASSRGGTNTDTQY
TRBV7-3	TRBJ2-3	TRBD1	ASSLTSGGAQY
TRBV12-3/TRBV12-4	TRBJ1-2	NA	ASAWGGDVDYGYT
TRBV12-3/TRBV12-4	TRBJ2-3	NA	ASSLTPRGDTQY
TRBV7-2	TRBJ2-3	NA	ASSLIPGVGGTTDTQY